This T cell receptor (beta chain) was sequenced in a study of T cell repertoires in cytomegalovirus infection. For the study at large: CMV infection together with matching HLA type was indicated by public TCR beta signatures.

The CDR3 is made up of 13 amino acids. Study-wide results and caveats: Pooled public TCR beta family frequency picked out CMV carriers with the relevant HLA. The ex vivo response was dominated by HLA-C-restricted CMV-specific TCR beta clonotypes.

TCRdb used MiXCR to reprocess the reads, holding one entry per CDR3 protein. The data hold roughly 730,000 distinct CDR3 sequences, with roughly a third observed a single time. This clonotype occurred a few times. The antigen is not known. This chain uses TRBV12-3 or TRBV12-4 with TRBJ1-1; tentative D call: TRBD1 (6 bases). The sequence was obtained from a human donor in good health (CMV status not recorded). Some clones in this sample may be carry-over from other donors' samples. This specimen consisted of cultured PBMCs, obtained from culture after CMV antigen stimulation. CDR3 sequence reads: CASCPGAHTEAFF. CDR3 coding DNA: TGTGCGAGCTGCCCGGGGGCCCACACTGAAGCTTTCTTT.